One and the same sample provided the 17 T cell receptor beta chains below, sequenced in a study of OX40 agonist ivuxolimab in advanced cancers. Data came from immunoSEQ multiplex PCR; TCRdb stores just in-frame clones and leaves some out. Seen here are approximately 99,000 clones, approximately 90% observed once, and the top ten hold 0.5% to 0.8%. Sequencing was performed on CD4+ or CD8+ T cells sorted from blood, taken in a trial of the OX40 agonist ivuxolimab. All receptors come from an adult with an advanced solid tumor such as melanoma, head and neck, liver or kidney cancer.

This clone was recorded only once. The V call is TRBV5-5, the J call TRBJ2-1; TRBD2 matches at 11 bases. V trimming: 4 bases; J trimming: 3 bases; junction bases outside the gene matches: 3. Germline V CDR1 and CDR2: SGHKS, YYEKEE (reference sequence). The length of the CDR3 is 15 residues. The CDR3, as DNA: TGTGCCAGCAGCATTACTAGCGGGGGCTACAATGAGCAGTTCTTC. This gives the protein CASSITSGGYNEQFF.

This chain joins TRBV6-1 and TRBJ1-6, with TRBD1 matching over 9 bases. This CDR3 is 16 amino acids long. The V segment lost 0 bases and the J segment 8 bases; nucleotides outside the gene matches: 5. In germline, CDR1 is MNHNS, CDR2 SASEGT. CDR3 region: CASSEAGTGWDSPLHF. The DNA of the CDR3 is TGTGCCAGCAGTGAAGCAGGGACAGGGTGGGATTCACCCCTCCACTTT.

The V and J genes are TRBV5-1 and TRBJ1-3, with D maybe TRBD1 (6 bases). V lost 0 bases and J lost 2, with 12 bases in between. Germline values: CDR1 SGHRS, CDR2 YFSETQ. This CDR3 contains 16 residues. In DNA form, the CDR3 reads TGCGCCAGCAGCTTGGATACAGGGAATCCTGGAAACACCATATATTTT. This sequence encodes CASSLDTGNPGNTIYF. The whole variable domain, remainder taken from reference TRBV5-1 and TRBJ1-3, is KAGVTQTPRYLIKTRGQQVTLSCSPISGHRSVSWYQQTPGQGLQFLFEYFSETQRNKGNFPGRFSGRQFSNSRSEMNVSTLELGDSALYLCASSLDTGNPGNTIYFGEGSWLTVV.

The chain links TRBV29-1 to TRBJ2-2; TRBD2 matches 9 bases. The J segment lost 6 bases and the V segment lost 4 bases, leaving 6 bases of the junction unmatched. Germline CDR1 SQVTM, CDR2 ANQGSEA. The CDR3 sequence is 14 residues long. Here the CDR3 reads CSVGWVAGAGELFF. The CDR3 DNA reads TGCAGCGTTGGGTGGGTAGCGGGGGCCGGGGAGCTGTTTTTT.

This chain connects TRBV19 to TRBJ2-3; D is uncertain. The V end lost 5 bases, the J end lost 6 bases, and 15 bases lay between the germline ends. Per the germline V gene, CDR1 is LNHDA and CDR2 is SQIVND (reference sequence). The CDR3 sequence is 14 residues long. The CDR3, as DNA: TGTGCCAGTAGTTACCCATCTACAGTGGATACGCAGTATTTT. Its translation: CASSYPSTVDTQYF.

The rearrangement joins TRBV27 to TRBJ2-5; D gene uncertain. The V gene lost 8 bases and the J gene lost 5 bases, with 24 bases spanning the gap. Germline CDR1 reads MNHEY; CDR2 reads SMNVEV (reference sequence). The CDR3 loop spans 16 amino acids. The CDR3 DNA is TGTGCCAGCTCATCCTTTGTGGGGTCCGACCGGGAGACCCAGTACTTC. Protein sequence: CASSSFVGSDRETQYF.

The genes are TRBV29-1 and TRBJ1-1; a weak D match, TRBD1 (6 bases). This CDR3 is 13 amino acids long. Germline CDR1 reads SQVTM; CDR2 reads ANQGSEA. Trimming removed 3 bases from V and 1 base from J, with 9 bases in between. CDR3 amino acids: CSVEGGQNTEAFF. CDR3 nucleotides: TGCAGCGTTGAGGGGGGACAGAACACTGAAGCTTTCTTT.

This clone has only one observation. V gene TRBV10-1 combines with J gene TRBJ1-1; perhaps TRBD1 as D (6 bases). The CDR3 sequence is 14 residues long. The germline V gene has CDR1 WNHNN and CDR2 SYGVQD (reference sequence). Between the trimmed V and J ends, which lost 4 bases and 10 bases, there was a span of 19 bases. CDR3 DNA sequence: TGCGCCAGCAGTGCGGTCGGACAGCCCACGGGAGCTTTCTTT. This encodes CASSAVGQPTGAFF.

The chain recombines TRBV2 with TRBJ2-5; 7 nucleotides match TRBD1. The CDR3 length is 15 residues. V shed 6 bases and J 5 bases; nucleotides not matched to a gene: 12. The germline V gene encodes CDR1 SNHLY and CDR2 FYNNEI. The CDR3, as DNA: TGTGCCAGCAGACCTAGACCCCAGGGGGAGGAGACCCAGTACTTC. Encoded protein: CASRPRPQGEETQYF.

The chain employs TRBV28 and TRBJ1-4; unclear D gene. The CDR3 is 16 residues long. Germline loops: CDR1 MDHEN, CDR2 SYDVKM. V was pared by 6 bases and J by 5 bases, with 19 bases between. The CDR3 DNA is TGTGCCAGCAGCCCATATCGTGAGGGTCCCAATGAAAAACTGTTTTTT. Its protein is CASSPYREGPNEKLFF.

The V call is TRBV5-1, the J call TRBJ1-2; TRBD1 might be the D (5 bases). V was trimmed by 3 bases and J by 4 bases, leaving 13 bases between them. Germline-derived CDR1 and CDR2 are SGHRS and YFSETQ. CDR3 length: 14 residues. Written as DNA, the CDR3 is TGCGCCAGCAGCTCCCAGGGAGGGATCTATGGCTACACCTTC. Translation: CASSSQGGIYGYTF.

This chain connects TRBV2 to TRBJ2-5; no definite D call. Trimming shortened V by 7 bases and J by 7 bases, and 13 bases separated the two germline ends. The CDR3 is made up of 12 amino acids. Per the germline V gene, CDR1 is SNHLY and CDR2 is FYNNEI. CDR3 in DNA: TGTGCCAGCACAGCTGGATGGGGGACCCAGTACTTC. It translates to CASTAGWGTQYF.

The chain has TRBV2 and TRBJ2-7; 9 positions agree with TRBD2. The junction had 8 bases not matched to a gene; V was cut back by 5 bases and J by 3 bases. CDR1 is SNHLY and CDR2 is FYNNEI in the germline V gene. This CDR3 spans 15 amino acids. The CDR3 sequence: CASSPFFSGSYEQYF. For the CDR3, the DNA is TGTGCCAGCAGTCCCTTTTTTAGCGGGAGCTACGAGCAGTACTTC.

The chain employs TRBV6-5 and TRBJ1-5; possible D gene TRBD1, 5 bases. The length of the CDR3 is 14 residues. Trimming stripped 0 bases from V and 2 bases from J, with 5 bases between. The germline V gene has CDR1 MNHEY and CDR2 SVGAGI. The CDR3: CASSYSGGNQPQHF. CDR3 in DNA: TGTGCCAGCAGTTACTCGGGGGGCAATCAGCCCCAGCATTTT.

The CDR3 DNA reads TGTGCCATCAGAACTCAGGGGACAGATACGCAGTATTTT. It yields the protein CAIRTQGTDTQYF. V usage is TRBV10-3 and J usage is TRBJ2-3; possibly TRBD1 for D (6 bases). Trimming removed 6 bases at V and 3 bases at J, with 10 bases between. The germline V gene has CDR1 ENHRY and CDR2 SYGVKD. This CDR3 is 13 amino acids long.

The chain uses TRBV2 and TRBJ2-7; the D gene is possibly TRBD2 (6 bases). The CDR3 spans 17 residues. Looked up from germline, CDR1 is SNHLY and CDR2 is FYNNEI. Trimming shortened V by 6 bases and J by 0 bases, and 21 bases separated the two germline ends. The CDR3: CASSLVRLGSSSYEQYF. Written as DNA, the CDR3 is TGTGCCAGCAGCCTAGTTCGACTAGGATCAAGCTCCTACGAGCAGTACTTC.

The chain recombines TRBV27 with TRBJ2-6; 9 bases map to TRBD1. The CDR3 totals 18 residues. Germline loops: CDR1 MNHEY, CDR2 SMNVEV (reference sequence). V shed 3 bases, J shed 3 bases, and the junction held 9 bases outside the gene matches. CDR3 coding DNA: TGTGCCAGCAGTTTCTCGGGACAGGGTCTGGGTGGGGCCAACGTCCTGACTTTC. Translated, it gives CASSFSGQGLGGANVLTF.